This is a list of T cell receptor beta chains from one sample in a study of cytomegalovirus exposure and HLA in healthy donors. Measured with immunoSEQ multiplex PCR; TCRdb has only the in-frame clones, and not every one. The table shows under 300,000 clones, with 84% occurring only once. The sample was PBMCs. These receptors were collected from a woman aged 40 to 50 in good health and CMV-seropositive. The CDR3 runs from the conserved cysteine through the conserved F or W. A D gene is named only where the DNA matches it firmly. Where a row states a size, it is once, few, many or the class of an expanded clone; other rows omit it.

j_call: TRBJ2-3
v_call: TRBV30
d_call: .
clone_size: .
cdr3_nt: TGTGCCTGGAGTGTAAGGGGCGCAGATACGCAGTATTTT
cdr3_aa: CAWSVRGADTQYF

j_call: TRBJ1-1
v_call: TRBV29-1
d_call: TRBD1
clone_size: .
cdr3_nt: TGCAGCGGTCTGACAGGGGAGAACACTGAAGCTTTCTTT
cdr3_aa: CSGLTGENTEAFF

j_call: TRBJ2-1
v_call: TRBV10-2
d_call: .
clone_size: .
cdr3_nt: TGCGCCAGCAGTGAGTGGGGGCGTAATGAGCAGTTCTTC
cdr3_aa: CASSEWGRNEQFF

j_call: TRBJ2-7
v_call: TRBV15
d_call: .
clone_size: .
cdr3_nt: TGTGCCACCAGCAGAGATTCCCAGGGTTCCTACGAGCAGTACTTC
cdr3_aa: CATSRDSQGSYEQYF

j_call: TRBJ2-6
v_call: TRBV2
d_call: .
clone_size: .
cdr3_nt: TGTGCCAGCAGTGGAGGTCAAGGGGTATCCGGGGCCAACGTCCTGACTTTC
cdr3_aa: CASSGGQGVSGANVLTF

j_call: TRBJ2-5
v_call: TRBV2
d_call: TRBD2
clone_size: .
cdr3_nt: TGTGCCAGCAGTGAAAGGTCGCTTCTAGCGGGGGGTCAAGAGACCCAGTACTTC
cdr3_aa: CASSERSLLAGGQETQYF

j_call: TRBJ2-7
v_call: TRBV28
d_call: TRBD2
clone_size: .
cdr3_nt: TGTGCCAGCAGTCTAGCGGGCTACGAGCAGTACTTC
cdr3_aa: CASSLAGYEQYF

j_call: TRBJ2-7
v_call: TRBV7-8
d_call: TRBD2
clone_size: once
cdr3_nt: TGTGCCAGCAGCTTAGTGGCGGGAGCGTCCTACGAGCAGTACTTC
cdr3_aa: CASSLVAGASYEQYF

j_call: TRBJ1-4
v_call: TRBV19
d_call: .
clone_size: .
cdr3_nt: TGTGCCAGTAGTATCCCAGGTGGTGAAAAACTGTTTTTT
cdr3_aa: CASSIPGGEKLFF

j_call: TRBJ1-6
v_call: TRBV5-4
d_call: .
clone_size: .
cdr3_nt: TGTGCCAGCAGCTTTGCCCTCCCCGGCAGGTCGAGCTCCTATAATTCACCCCTCCACTTT
cdr3_aa: CASSFALPGRSSSYNSPLHF

j_call: TRBJ2-2
v_call: TRBV5-1
d_call: TRBD1
clone_size: .
cdr3_nt: TGCGCCAGCAGCTCGGATGGACAGGGTCGTTCCGGGGAGCTGTTTTTT
cdr3_aa: CASSSDGQGRSGELFF

j_call: TRBJ2-7
v_call: TRBV19
d_call: .
clone_size: .
cdr3_nt: TGTGCCACACGACAGGTCGGAACGACCTACGAGCAGTACTTC
cdr3_aa: CATRQVGTTYEQYF

j_call: TRBJ1-6
v_call: TRBV7-8
d_call: .
clone_size: .
cdr3_nt: TGTGCCACTGTACCGGGGGGGAATTCACCCCTCCACTTT
cdr3_aa: CATVPGGNSPLHF

j_call: TRBJ2-1
v_call: TRBV9
d_call: TRBD2
clone_size: once
cdr3_nt: TGTGCCAGCAGCGCTAGCGGGAGGGGGATCGATGAGCAGTTCTTC
cdr3_aa: CASSASGRGIDEQFF

j_call: TRBJ2-5
v_call: TRBV7-7
d_call: .
clone_size: .
cdr3_nt: TGTGCTAGCAGCTTTGGGAGTAAGAGGGAGAGGGAGACCCAGTACTTC
cdr3_aa: CASSFGSKRERETQYF

j_call: TRBJ2-6
v_call: TRBV7-8
d_call: TRBD1
clone_size: .
cdr3_nt: TGTGCCAGCAGCTTGCCGGGACAGGGGGGGTCTGGGGCCAACGTCCTGACTTTC
cdr3_aa: CASSLPGQGGSGANVLTF

j_call: TRBJ2-7
v_call: TRBV6-4
d_call: TRBD1
clone_size: few
cdr3_nt: TGTGCCAGCTGGGACAGGGTCCACGAGCAGTACTTC
cdr3_aa: CASWDRVHEQYF

j_call: TRBJ2-3
v_call: TRBV4-2
d_call: .
clone_size: .
cdr3_nt: TGTGCCAGCAGCCAAGTAGGGGGGAGGGCCTCCACAGATACGCAGTATTTT
cdr3_aa: CASSQVGGRASTDTQYF

j_call: TRBJ1-6
v_call: TRBV28
d_call: .
clone_size: .
cdr3_nt: TGTGCCAGCAGTTCGGGAACAGGGTTGAATAATTCACCCCTCCACTTT
cdr3_aa: CASSSGTGLNNSPLHF

j_call: TRBJ1-5
v_call: TRBV30
d_call: .
clone_size: .
cdr3_nt: TGTGCCTGGACGCCAGGGAGCAATCAGCCCCAGCATTTT
cdr3_aa: CAWTPGSNQPQHF

j_call: TRBJ1-3
v_call: TRBV5-8
d_call: .
clone_size: .
cdr3_nt: TGTGCCAGCATCCCTAGGGGAGGGCCATTGGGAAACACCATATATTTT
cdr3_aa: CASIPRGGPLGNTIYF

j_call: TRBJ1-1
v_call: TRBV28
d_call: TRBD1
clone_size: .
cdr3_nt: TGTGCCAGCAGTTTTCGAGGGGGCTCGAGGACTGAAGCTTTCTTT
cdr3_aa: CASSFRGGSRTEAFF

j_call: TRBJ1-5
v_call: TRBV6-5
d_call: TRBD1
clone_size: .
cdr3_nt: TGTGCCAGCAGGATGGGACAGGGCCGAAATCAGCCCCAGCATTTT
cdr3_aa: CASRMGQGRNQPQHF

j_call: TRBJ2-1
v_call: TRBV2
d_call: TRBD2
clone_size: .
cdr3_nt: TGTGCCAGCACTCGGGAGGCTATGTACAATGAGCAGTTCTTC
cdr3_aa: CASTREAMYNEQFF

j_call: TRBJ2-7
v_call: TRBV4-3
d_call: TRBD1
clone_size: .
cdr3_nt: TGCGCCAGCAGCCCGCGGACAGGGGAGGGGTACGAGCAGTACTTC
cdr3_aa: CASSPRTGEGYEQYF

j_call: TRBJ2-1
v_call: TRBV5-1
d_call: .
clone_size: .
cdr3_nt: TGCGCCAGCAGCTTGGTGGGGGCCAACTACAATGAGCAGTTCTTC
cdr3_aa: CASSLVGANYNEQFF

j_call: TRBJ2-1
v_call: TRBV5-4
d_call: TRBD2
clone_size: .
cdr3_nt: TGTGCCAGCAGCTTGTTAACTAGCGGGAGCTACGAGCAGTTCTTC
cdr3_aa: CASSLLTSGSYEQFF

j_call: TRBJ1-1
v_call: TRBV29-1
d_call: TRBD1
clone_size: .
cdr3_nt: TGCAGCGTTGCACAGGGGGGGACTGAAGCTTTCTTT
cdr3_aa: CSVAQGGTEAFF

j_call: TRBJ2-1
v_call: TRBV5-1
d_call: TRBD2
clone_size: .
cdr3_nt: TGCGCCAGCAGCTCTGCTAGCGGGAAGGGGTACAATGAGCAGTTCTTC
cdr3_aa: CASSSASGKGYNEQFF

j_call: TRBJ1-4
v_call: TRBV29-1
d_call: TRBD1
clone_size: .
cdr3_nt: TGCAGCGCCCAGGGGGCACCTAATGAAAAACTGTTTTTT
cdr3_aa: CSAQGAPNEKLFF

j_call: TRBJ1-2
v_call: TRBV28
d_call: TRBD1
clone_size: once
cdr3_nt: TGTGCCAGCAGTTTAGGCAGGGGGAAGGACTATGGCTACACCTTC
cdr3_aa: CASSLGRGKDYGYTF

j_call: TRBJ1-2
v_call: TRBV19
d_call: TRBD1
clone_size: .
cdr3_nt: TGTGCCAGTAGTAGAGAGGACAGGGGTTATGGCTACACCTTC
cdr3_aa: CASSREDRGYGYTF

j_call: TRBJ1-1
v_call: TRBV19
d_call: TRBD1
clone_size: .
cdr3_nt: TGTGCCAGTAGTCCGTGGACAGGGGGGTCTGAAGCTTTCTTT
cdr3_aa: CASSPWTGGSEAFF

j_call: TRBJ2-5
v_call: TRBV30
d_call: TRBD1
clone_size: .
cdr3_nt: TGTGCCTGGAGTGTAGGGGGACAGGGGGAGACCCAGTACTTC
cdr3_aa: CAWSVGGQGETQYF

j_call: TRBJ2-6
v_call: TRBV5-4
d_call: TRBD2
clone_size: .
cdr3_nt: TGTGCCAGCAGCTTCAGCGGGACTGCCTCTGGGGCCAACGTCCTGACTTTC
cdr3_aa: CASSFSGTASGANVLTF

j_call: TRBJ2-7
v_call: TRBV27
d_call: TRBD1
clone_size: .
cdr3_nt: TGTGCCAGCAGTTCCTCCCGGACAGGCCTTGGTGCCTACGAGCAGTACTTC
cdr3_aa: CASSSSRTGLGAYEQYF

j_call: TRBJ2-3
v_call: TRBV5-8
d_call: .
clone_size: .
cdr3_nt: TGTGCCAGCAACCCGGGCACAGATACGCAGTATTTT
cdr3_aa: CASNPGTDTQYF

j_call: TRBJ2-3
v_call: TRBV11-2
d_call: TRBD1
clone_size: .
cdr3_nt: TGTGCCAGCAGTCACGACAGGGGAAGCACAGATACGCAGTATTTT
cdr3_aa: CASSHDRGSTDTQYF

j_call: TRBJ2-3
v_call: TRBV28
d_call: TRBD2
clone_size: .
cdr3_nt: TGTGCCAGCAGTGTGACGGGAGGGCAGAAAGATACGCAGTATTTT
cdr3_aa: CASSVTGGQKDTQYF

j_call: TRBJ2-5
v_call: TRBV5-1
d_call: TRBD2
clone_size: .
cdr3_nt: TGCGCCAGCAGCTTTGGGACTAGCGGTCGAAGGGAGACCCAGTACTTC
cdr3_aa: CASSFGTSGRRETQYF

j_call: TRBJ2-1
v_call: TRBV4-3
d_call: TRBD2
clone_size: .
cdr3_nt: TGCGCCAGCAGCCAAGCGGGCGGGAGTAAAAATGAGCAGTTCTTC
cdr3_aa: CASSQAGGSKNEQFF

j_call: TRBJ2-7
v_call: TRBV25-1
d_call: .
clone_size: .
cdr3_nt: TGTGCCAGCGGTGCTACTAGCTTAACTTCCTACGAGCAGTACTTC
cdr3_aa: CASGATSLTSYEQYF

j_call: TRBJ2-3
v_call: TRBV10-3
d_call: .
clone_size: .
cdr3_nt: TGTGCCATCAGTGAGGACAGGAGCACTAGCACAGATACGCAGTATTTT
cdr3_aa: CAISEDRSTSTDTQYF

j_call: TRBJ1-5
v_call: TRBV6-6
d_call: .
clone_size: .
cdr3_nt: TGTGCCAGCAGACCTGTGGGGGGGGTGAGCAATCAGCCCCAGCATTTT
cdr3_aa: CASRPVGGVSNQPQHF

j_call: TRBJ2-1
v_call: TRBV6-6
d_call: TRBD2
clone_size: .
cdr3_nt: TGTGCCAGCAGTTCGACTAGCGGGAGATTCGATGAGCAGTTCTTC
cdr3_aa: CASSSTSGRFDEQFF

j_call: TRBJ1-3
v_call: TRBV30
d_call: .
clone_size: .
cdr3_nt: TGTGCCTGGAGTCGGGACAACTCTGGAAACACCATATATTTT
cdr3_aa: CAWSRDNSGNTIYF

j_call: TRBJ2-1
v_call: TRBV16
d_call: TRBD2
clone_size: .
cdr3_nt: TGTGCCAGCAGCCATTGGGTAGCGGGAGGGCACAATGAGCAGTTCTTC
cdr3_aa: CASSHWVAGGHNEQFF

j_call: TRBJ1-3
v_call: TRBV6-1
d_call: .
clone_size: few
cdr3_nt: TGTGCCAGCAGTACGGGGGACGGTTGGGGAAACACCATATATTTT
cdr3_aa: CASSTGDGWGNTIYF

j_call: TRBJ2-7
v_call: TRBV9
d_call: TRBD2
clone_size: .
cdr3_nt: TGTGCCAGCAGCCCGAGACTAGCGGGAGACCACGGGCAGTACTTC
cdr3_aa: CASSPRLAGDHGQYF

j_call: TRBJ1-5
v_call: TRBV6-5
d_call: .
clone_size: .
cdr3_nt: TGTGCCAGCAGTTGGACCGGGGGACAGCCCCAGCATTTT
cdr3_aa: CASSWTGGQPQHF

j_call: TRBJ2-5
v_call: TRBV7-9
d_call: .
clone_size: few
cdr3_nt: TGTGCCAGCAGCACACGACAGACAACTATCCAAGAGACCCAGTACTTC
cdr3_aa: CASSTRQTTIQETQYF